Listed below are T cell receptor beta chains from one sample, sequenced in a study of Siglec-9 on CD8 T cells in melanoma. Profiled with immunoSEQ multiplex PCR; TCRdb holds only in-frame clones, not every one. The sample holds 30,000 or so clones, less than 85% seen once. What was sequenced was Siglec-9- CD8+ T cells sorted from blood. The source is a human donor in good health. Both conserved end residues are part of each CDR3. Each record gives: V gene, D gene, J gene, clone size, CDR3 DNA, CDR3 protein. The D gene is left open where the match is weak. The size entry is marked missing in some rows and otherwise reads once, few, many or a size class.

TRBV7-9	TRBD1	TRBJ1-1	few	TGTGCCAGCAGCTTTTCAGGGGACAGAGCTTTCTTT	CASSFSGDRAFF
TRBV18	TRBD1	TRBJ2-7	-	TGTGCCAGCTCACCCGCACAGGGGTACGAGCAGTACTTC	CASSPAQGYEQYF
TRBV21-1	-	TRBJ2-4	-	TGTGCCAGCAGCAAAAGGTTGGAGGGGCGAGGCAAAAACATTCAGTACTTC	CASSKRLEGRGKNIQYF
TRBV7-9	-	TRBJ2-2	-	TGTGCCAGCACCCTAAGTGGCAACACCGGGGAGCTGTTTTTT	CASTLSGNTGELFF
TRBV9	-	TRBJ2-7	-	TGTGCCAGCAGCGTAGGCGGGCTCTCCTACGAGCAGTACTTC	CASSVGGLSYEQYF
TRBV9	TRBD1	TRBJ1-4	few	TGTGCCAGCAGCGAGGAGGGGACAGGCAATGAAAAACTGTTTTTT	CASSEEGTGNEKLFF
TRBV27	TRBD1	TRBJ1-5	-	TGTGCCAGCAGTTCGACCCACCGGGGGACAGGCAATCAGCCCCAGCATTTT	CASSSTHRGTGNQPQHF
TRBV11-1	-	TRBJ1-1	-	TGTGCCAGCAGCTTAGTCGTGGATGGGAACACTGAAGCTTTCTTT	CASSLVVDGNTEAFF
TRBV27	-	TRBJ2-2	-	TGTGCCAGCAGTTTTAGGGGCTCCGGGGAGCTGTTTTTT	CASSFRGSGELFF
TRBV27	-	TRBJ2-3	few	TGTGCCAGCAGTCTTCATCCTCGGTCTACGCAGTATTTT	CASSLHPRSTQYF
TRBV9	-	TRBJ2-3	-	TGTGCCAGCAGCGCCCAGGGCTCCTTAGATACGCAGTATTTT	CASSAQGSLDTQYF
TRBV2	TRBD1	TRBJ1-3	once	TGTGCCAGCACCCTCCCGGGACAGGGGTCGTCTGGAAACACCATATATTTT	CASTLPGQGSSGNTIYF
TRBV7-9	-	TRBJ2-2	-	TGTGCCAGCAGCTTCAGGGCGGAGGGCACCGGGGAGCTGTTTTTT	CASSFRAEGTGELFF
TRBV4-1	-	TRBJ1-1	-	TGCGCCAGCAGCCAATACGGGACCTCGGCTTTCTTT	CASSQYGTSAFF
TRBV9	-	TRBJ2-3	-	TGTGCCAGCAGCGTAGAGGGGGGGCTTAGCACAGATACGCAGTATTTT	CASSVEGGLSTDTQYF
TRBV11-2	TRBD1	TRBJ1-2	-	TGTGCCAGCAGCTTATTGGCCGGGACAGATGGCTACACCTTC	CASSLLAGTDGYTF
TRBV27	-	TRBJ1-2	-	TGTGCCAGCAGTTTCACTAGCACCTATGGCTACACCTTC	CASSFTSTYGYTF
TRBV27	TRBD2	TRBJ2-1	-	TGTGCCAGCAGCACAGACGGGACTAGCAGGAATGAGCAGTTCTTC	CASSTDGTSRNEQFF
TRBV19	TRBD1	TRBJ2-7	-	TGTGCCAGTAGTGCCGGACAGGGGGAAACCTACGAGCAGTACTTC	CASSAGQGETYEQYF
TRBV7-3	-	TRBJ1-1	few	TGTGCCAGCAGCTTAGTTACGGGAGCCGAAGCTTTCTTT	CASSLVTGAEAFF
TRBV27	-	TRBJ1-5	-	TGTGCCAGCAGTTTTACGGTGGAGGGGAGCAATCAGCCCCAGCATTTT	CASSFTVEGSNQPQHF
TRBV5-5	-	TRBJ2-1	-	TGTGCCAGCAGCTCGACAAATTACAATGAGCAGTTCTTC	CASSSTNYNEQFF
TRBV6-1	-	TRBJ2-7	-	TGTGCCAGCAGTGAGGGGACAAAAGAAGGCTACGAGCAGTACTTC	CASSEGTKEGYEQYF
TRBV28	TRBD1	TRBJ2-2	-	TGTGCCTGTAGGACAGGGAACACCGGGGAGCTGTTTTTT	CACRTGNTGELFF
TRBV9	-	TRBJ2-2	-	TGTGCCAGCAGCGCCAACCCCACAGCTGCGGCCGGGGAGCTGTTTTTT	CASSANPTAAAGELFF
TRBV2	-	TRBJ1-1	-	TGTGCCAGCAGTGTTCGAGGCAGGGTAGACACTGAAGCTTTCTTT	CASSVRGRVDTEAFF
TRBV27	TRBD2	TRBJ2-1	once	TGTGCCAGCAGCGTAGGGACTAGCGTTATTGGCAATGAGCAGTTCTTC	CASSVGTSVIGNEQFF
TRBV27	-	TRBJ1-1	-	TGTGCCAGCAGTTCCCACAGGAGACTGAACACTGAAGCTTTCTTT	CASSSHRRLNTEAFF
TRBV30	-	TRBJ2-1	-	TGTGCCTGGAGTCCATTAGTAAATGAGCAGTTCTTC	CAWSPLVNEQFF
TRBV4-1	-	TRBJ1-5	-	TGCGCCAGCAGCCAAGTGTGGGGGGCCTCTAGCAATCAGCCCCAGCATTTT	CASSQVWGASSNQPQHF
TRBV28	TRBD1	TRBJ2-7	-	TGTGCCAGCAGTCCCATCCGGGACAGGGGACGTCGGGAGCAGTACTTC	CASSPIRDRGRREQYF
TRBV5-1	TRBD1	TRBJ2-7	-	TGCGCCAGCAGCGCATACAGGGGTGGTTCCTACGAGCAGTACTTC	CASSAYRGGSYEQYF
TRBV6-6	-	TRBJ1-1	-	TGTGCCAGCAGTTCACACAGGTTGGGTTTCGATACTGAAGCTTTCTTT	CASSSHRLGFDTEAFF
TRBV6-1	-	TRBJ2-5	-	TGTGCCAGCAGTGAAGAGAATACAGGGAGAGGTGGGACCCAGTACTTC	CASSEENTGRGGTQYF
TRBV4-1	TRBD1	TRBJ2-2	-	TGCGCCAGCAGCCACCCGGGACAGGGAAATCCTGCCGGGGAGCTGTTTTTT	CASSHPGQGNPAGELFF
TRBV7-9	TRBD1	TRBJ1-1	once	TGTGCCAGCAGCCTACCCTCGGACAGGGTCATGAACACTGAAGCTTTCTTT	CASSLPSDRVMNTEAFF
TRBV30	-	TRBJ1-2	few	TGTGCCTGGAGTGTAGGTTTAGGGGCAGGCGGCTACACCTTC	CAWSVGLGAGGYTF
TRBV27	TRBD1	TRBJ1-5	-	TGTGCCAGCAGTTTAGACAGGGGGTCCAATCAGCCCCAGCATTTT	CASSLDRGSNQPQHF
TRBV13	TRBD1	TRBJ1-1	-	TGTGCCAGCAGCCCCTGGGGGGCGACAGGGGGTAACACTGAAGCTTTCTTT	CASSPWGATGGNTEAFF
TRBV7-9	TRBD1	TRBJ1-5	-	TGTGCCAGCAGACCCTTCACAGGGGGCGCGGAGCAGCCCCAGCATTTT	CASRPFTGGAEQPQHF